This TCR beta chain was sequenced in a study of blood T cells in healthy people across ages. For the study at large: About one barcoded beta molecule per two T cells was the capture yield of template switching. Study-wide findings and caveats: Long-lived donors carried more naive CD4+ cells and greater diversity than aged donors.

Isolation yielded PBMCs, at least 7 million per sample, in every case. The total RNA that was extracted per sample amounted to at least 5.5 micrograms. The authors ran a second PCR of 7 to 11 cycles using a sample-barcoded 5' primer and a J-beta primer mix. TCRdb reprocessed the 5' RACE reads via MiXCR and lists one record per CDR3 protein. The sample contains over 1,500,000 distinct CDR3 sequences, 40% to 55% of which appear only once. In its sample, this clonotype was seen a few times. The antigen is not known. The receptor was derived from a woman in her 40s in good health. The sequencing input was blood.

The CDR3 DNA sequence: TGCAGCGCCGGGGACGGTCGGAACTATGGCTACACCTTC. Amino acids: CSAGDGRNYGYTF. The chain uses TRBV29-1 and TRBJ1-2; possible D gene TRBD1, 5 bases. In germline, CDR1 is SQVTM, CDR2 ANQGSEA. The CDR3 has 13 residues. V was cut by 7 bases and J by 2 bases, with 14 bases left in between.